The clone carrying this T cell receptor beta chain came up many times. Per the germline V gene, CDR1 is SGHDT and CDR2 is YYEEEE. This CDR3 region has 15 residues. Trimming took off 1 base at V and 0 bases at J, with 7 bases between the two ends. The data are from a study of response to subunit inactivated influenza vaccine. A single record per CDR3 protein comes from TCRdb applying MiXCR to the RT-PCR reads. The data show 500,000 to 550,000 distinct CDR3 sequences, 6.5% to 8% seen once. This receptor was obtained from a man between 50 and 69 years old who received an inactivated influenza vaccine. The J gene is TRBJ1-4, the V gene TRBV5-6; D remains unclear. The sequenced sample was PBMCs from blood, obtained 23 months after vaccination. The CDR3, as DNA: TGTGCCAGCAGCTTGTCCGGGACAACTAATGAAAAACTGTTTTTT. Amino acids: CASSLSGTTNEKLFF.